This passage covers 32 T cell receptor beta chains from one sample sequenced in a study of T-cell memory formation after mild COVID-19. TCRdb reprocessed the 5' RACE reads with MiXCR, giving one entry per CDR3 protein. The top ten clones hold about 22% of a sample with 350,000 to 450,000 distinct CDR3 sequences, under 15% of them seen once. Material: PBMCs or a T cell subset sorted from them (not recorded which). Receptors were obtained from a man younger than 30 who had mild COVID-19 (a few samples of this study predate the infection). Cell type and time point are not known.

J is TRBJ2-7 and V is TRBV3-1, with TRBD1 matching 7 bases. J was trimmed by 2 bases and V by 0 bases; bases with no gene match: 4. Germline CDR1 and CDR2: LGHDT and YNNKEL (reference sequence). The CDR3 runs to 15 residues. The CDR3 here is CASSQDPGQAYEQYF. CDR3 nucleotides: TGTGCCAGCAGCCAAGATCCAGGACAGGCCTACGAGCAGTACTTC.

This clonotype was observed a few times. CDR3 DNA: TGTGCCAGCAGCTTCGCAGGGAAGATGAGGCCAGATACGCAGTATTTT. This translates into CASSFAGKMRPDTQYF. V and J are TRBV5-6 and TRBJ2-3; D perhaps matches TRBD1 (5 bases). V lost 2 bases to trimming and J lost 4 bases, with 17 bases between them. Germline assignment: CDR1 SGHDT and CDR2 YYEEEE. The CDR3 runs 16 residues.

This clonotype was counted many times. In DNA, the CDR3 is TGTGCCAGCAGCTCCGGGACAGTAGATGAAAAACTGTTTTTT. Protein: CASSSGTVDEKLFF. The chain uses TRBV3-1 and TRBJ1-4, with 7 bases aligning to TRBD1. The CDR3 runs to 14 residues. J was trimmed by 6 bases and V by 5 bases; bases with no gene match: 6. The V gene's germline CDR1 is LGHDT and CDR2 YNNKEL (reference sequence). The variable domain in full, with the rest retrieved from reference TRBV3-1 and TRBJ1-4, is DTAVSQTPKYLVTQMGNDKSIKCEQNLGHDTMYWYKQDSKKFLKIMFSYNNKELIINETVPNRFSPKSPDKAHLNLHINSLELGDSAVYFCASSSGTVDEKLFFGSGTQLSVL.

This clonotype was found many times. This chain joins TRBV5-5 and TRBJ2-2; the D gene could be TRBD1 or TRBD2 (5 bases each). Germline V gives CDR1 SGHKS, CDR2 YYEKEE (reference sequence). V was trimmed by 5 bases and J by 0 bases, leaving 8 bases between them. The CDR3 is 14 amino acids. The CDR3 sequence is CASSRGANTGELFF. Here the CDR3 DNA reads TGTGCCAGCAGTCGGGGCGCGAACACCGGGGAGCTGTTTTTT.

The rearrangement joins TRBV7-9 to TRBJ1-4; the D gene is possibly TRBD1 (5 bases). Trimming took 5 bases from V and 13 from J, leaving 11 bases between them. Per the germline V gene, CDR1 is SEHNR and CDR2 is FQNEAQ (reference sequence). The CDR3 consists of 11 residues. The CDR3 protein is CASSKRGGLFF. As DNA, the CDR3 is TGTGCCAGCAGCAAGAGGGGTGGACTGTTTTTT. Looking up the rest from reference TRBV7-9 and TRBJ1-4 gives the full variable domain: DTGVSQNPRHKITKRGQNVTFRCDPISEHNRLYWYRQTLGQGPEFLTYFQNEAQLEKSRLLSDRFSAERPKGSFSTLEIQRTEQGDSAMYLCASSKRGGLFFGSGTQLSVL.

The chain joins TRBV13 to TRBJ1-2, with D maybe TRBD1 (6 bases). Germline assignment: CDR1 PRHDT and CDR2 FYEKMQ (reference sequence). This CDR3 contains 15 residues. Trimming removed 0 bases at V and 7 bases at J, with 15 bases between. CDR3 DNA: TGTGCCAGCAGCTTAGGTTACAGGGTAGGGGGTGGCTACACCTTC. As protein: CASSLGYRVGGGYTF. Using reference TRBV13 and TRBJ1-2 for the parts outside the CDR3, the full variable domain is AAGVIQSPRHLIKEKRETATLKCYPIPRHDTVYWYQQGPGQDPQFLISFYEKMQSDKGSIPDRFSAQQFSDYHSELNMSSLELGDSALYFCASSLGYRVGGGYTFGSGTRLTVV.

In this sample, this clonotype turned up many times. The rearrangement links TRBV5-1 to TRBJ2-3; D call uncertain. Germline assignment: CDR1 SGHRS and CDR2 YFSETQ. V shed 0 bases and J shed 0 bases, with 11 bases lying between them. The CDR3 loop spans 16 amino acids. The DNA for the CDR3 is TGCGCCAGCAGCTTGGGGGTTGGCGGTAGCACAGATACGCAGTATTTT. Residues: CASSLGVGGSTDTQYF.

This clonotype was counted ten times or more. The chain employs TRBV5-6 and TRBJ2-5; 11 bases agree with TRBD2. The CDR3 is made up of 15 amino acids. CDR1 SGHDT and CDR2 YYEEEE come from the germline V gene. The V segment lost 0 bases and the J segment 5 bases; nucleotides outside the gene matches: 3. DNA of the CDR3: TGTGCCAGCAGCTTGGCTAGCGGGGGGTTCGAGACCCAGTACTTC. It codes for CASSLASGGFETQYF. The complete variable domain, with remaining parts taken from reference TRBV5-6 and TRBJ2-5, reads DAGVTQSPTHLIKTRGQQVTLRCSPKSGHDTVSWYQQALGQGPQFIFQYYEEEERQRGNFPDRFSGHQFPNYSSELNVNALLLGDSALYLCASSLASGGFETQYFGPGTRLLVL.

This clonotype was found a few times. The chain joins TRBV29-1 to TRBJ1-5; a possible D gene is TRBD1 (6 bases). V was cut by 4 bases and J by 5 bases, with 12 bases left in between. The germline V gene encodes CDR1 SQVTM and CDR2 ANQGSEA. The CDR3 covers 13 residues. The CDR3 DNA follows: TGCAGCGTTGCGGGGGCGTCGGATCAGCCCCAGCATTTT. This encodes CSVAGASDQPQHF.

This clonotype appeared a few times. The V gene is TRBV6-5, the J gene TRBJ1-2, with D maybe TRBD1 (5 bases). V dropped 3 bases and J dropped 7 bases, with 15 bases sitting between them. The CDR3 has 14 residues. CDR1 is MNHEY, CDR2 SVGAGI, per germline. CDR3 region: CASSYIVRGSGYTF. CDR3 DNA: TGTGCCAGCAGTTATATAGTTAGGGGTTCTGGCTACACCTTC.

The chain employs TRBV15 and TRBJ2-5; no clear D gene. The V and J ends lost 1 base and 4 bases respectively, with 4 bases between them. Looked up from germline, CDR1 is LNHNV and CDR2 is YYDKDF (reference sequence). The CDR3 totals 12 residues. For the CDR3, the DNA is TGTGCCACCAGCAGAGTTCCAGAGACCCAGTACTTC. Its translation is CATSRVPETQYF.

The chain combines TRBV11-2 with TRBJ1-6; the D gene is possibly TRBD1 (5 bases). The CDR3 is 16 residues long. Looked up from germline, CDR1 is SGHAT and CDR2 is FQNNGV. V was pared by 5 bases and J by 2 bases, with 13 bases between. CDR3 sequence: CASSPRGLPYNSPLHF. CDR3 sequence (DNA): TGTGCCAGCAGCCCGCGGGGGTTGCCCTATAATTCACCCCTCCACTTT. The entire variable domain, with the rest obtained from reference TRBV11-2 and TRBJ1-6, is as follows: EAGVAQSPRYKIIEKRQSVAFWCNPISGHATLYWYQQILGQGPKLLIQFQNNGVVDDSQLPKDRFSAERLKGVDSTLKIQPAKLEDSAVYLCASSPRGLPYNSPLHFGNGTRLTVT.

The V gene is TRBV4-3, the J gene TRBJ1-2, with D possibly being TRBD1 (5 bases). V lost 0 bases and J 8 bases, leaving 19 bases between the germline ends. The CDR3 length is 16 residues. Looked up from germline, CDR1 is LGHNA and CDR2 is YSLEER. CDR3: CASSQDFTGAFRGYTF. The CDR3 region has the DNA TGCGCCAGCAGCCAAGACTTTACCGGGGCCTTCCGCGGCTACACCTTC.

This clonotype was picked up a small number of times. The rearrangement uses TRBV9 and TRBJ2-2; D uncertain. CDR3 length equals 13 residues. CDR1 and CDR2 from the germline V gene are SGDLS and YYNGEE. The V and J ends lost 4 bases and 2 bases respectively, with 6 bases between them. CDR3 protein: CASSILNTGELFF. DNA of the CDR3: TGTGCCAGCAGCATATTAAACACCGGGGAGCTGTTTTTT.

The CDR3 here is CASSTGVGANVLTF. For the CDR3, the DNA is TGTGCCAGCAGTACAGGGGTTGGGGCCAACGTCCTGACTTTC. J is TRBJ2-6 and V is TRBV12-3 or TRBV12-4, with 7 bases aligning to TRBD1. CDR3 size: 14 residues. With V trimmed by 5 bases and J by 3 bases, 1 base remained unmatched.

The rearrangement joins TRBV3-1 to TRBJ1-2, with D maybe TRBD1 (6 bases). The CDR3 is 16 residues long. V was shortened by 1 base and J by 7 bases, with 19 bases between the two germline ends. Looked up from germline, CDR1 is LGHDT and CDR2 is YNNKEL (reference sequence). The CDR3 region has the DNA TGTGCCAGCAGCCAAGCAGACGGGGCCAAAGGGGGTGGCTACACCTTC. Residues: CASSQADGAKGGGYTF.

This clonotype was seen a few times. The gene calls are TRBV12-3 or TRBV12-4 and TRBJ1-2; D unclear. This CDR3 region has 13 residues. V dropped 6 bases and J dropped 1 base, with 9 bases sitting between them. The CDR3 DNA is TGTGCCAGCAGGGTGACAAGTAACTATGGCTACACCTTC. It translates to CASRVTSNYGYTF.

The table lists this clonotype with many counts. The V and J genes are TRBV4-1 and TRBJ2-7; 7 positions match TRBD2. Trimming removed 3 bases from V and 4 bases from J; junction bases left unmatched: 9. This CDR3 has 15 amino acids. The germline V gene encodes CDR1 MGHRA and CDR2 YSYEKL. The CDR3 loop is CASSQLTGGGYEQYF. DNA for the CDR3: TGCGCCAGCAGCCAGCTTACCGGGGGAGGGTACGAGCAGTACTTC.

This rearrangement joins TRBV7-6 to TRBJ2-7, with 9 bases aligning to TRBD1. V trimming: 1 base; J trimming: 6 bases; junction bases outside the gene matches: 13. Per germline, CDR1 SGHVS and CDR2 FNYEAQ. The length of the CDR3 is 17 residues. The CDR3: CASSLVTGTGTFGEQYF. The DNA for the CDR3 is TGTGCCAGCAGCTTAGTGACTGGGACAGGGACTTTCGGCGAGCAGTACTTC.

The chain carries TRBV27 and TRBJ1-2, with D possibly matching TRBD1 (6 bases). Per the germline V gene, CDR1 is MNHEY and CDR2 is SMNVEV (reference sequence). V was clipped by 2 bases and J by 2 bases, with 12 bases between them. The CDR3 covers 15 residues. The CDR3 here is CASSLGWGRNYGYTF. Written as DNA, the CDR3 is TGTGCCAGCAGTTTAGGTTGGGGGCGGAACTATGGCTACACCTTC.

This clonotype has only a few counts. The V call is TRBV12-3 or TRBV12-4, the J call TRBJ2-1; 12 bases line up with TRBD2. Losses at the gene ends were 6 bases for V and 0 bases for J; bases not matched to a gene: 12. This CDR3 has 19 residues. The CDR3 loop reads CASRSLWLAGGSSYNEQFF. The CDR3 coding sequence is TGTGCCAGCAGGTCCCTTTGGCTAGCGGGGGGGAGCTCCTACAATGAGCAGTTCTTC.

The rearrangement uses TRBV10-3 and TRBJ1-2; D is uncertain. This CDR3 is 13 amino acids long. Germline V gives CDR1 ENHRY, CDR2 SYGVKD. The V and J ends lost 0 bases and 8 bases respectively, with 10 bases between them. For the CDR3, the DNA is TGTGCCATCAGTGAGTCCCGGGTCCGAGGCTACACCTTC. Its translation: CAISESRVRGYTF.

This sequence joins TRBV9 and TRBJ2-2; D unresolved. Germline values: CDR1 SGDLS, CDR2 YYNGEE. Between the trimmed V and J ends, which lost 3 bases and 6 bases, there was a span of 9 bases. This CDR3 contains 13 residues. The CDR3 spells CASSGSFAGELFF. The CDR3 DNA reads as TGTGCCAGCAGCGGTTCTTTCGCCGGGGAGCTGTTTTTT.

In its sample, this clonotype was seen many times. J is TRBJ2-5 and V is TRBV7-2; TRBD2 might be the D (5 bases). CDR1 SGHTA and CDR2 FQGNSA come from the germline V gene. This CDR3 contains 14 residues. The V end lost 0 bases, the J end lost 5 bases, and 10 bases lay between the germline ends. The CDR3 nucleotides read TGTGCCAGCAGCTTAGCGTCTAGCATGGAGACCCAGTACTTC. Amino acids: CASSLASSMETQYF.

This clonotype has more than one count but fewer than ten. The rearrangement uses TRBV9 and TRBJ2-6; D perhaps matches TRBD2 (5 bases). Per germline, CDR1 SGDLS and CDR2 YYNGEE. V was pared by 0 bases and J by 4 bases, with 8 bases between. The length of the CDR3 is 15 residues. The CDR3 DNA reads TGTGCCAGCAGCGTAGCGGGAAGAGGGGCCAACGTCCTGACTTTC. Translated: CASSVAGRGANVLTF.

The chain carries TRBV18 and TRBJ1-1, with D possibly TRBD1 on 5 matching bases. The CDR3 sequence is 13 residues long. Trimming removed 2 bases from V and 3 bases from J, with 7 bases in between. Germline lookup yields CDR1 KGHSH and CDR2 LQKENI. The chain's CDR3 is CASSPAGDTEAFF. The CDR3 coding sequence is TGTGCCAGCTCACCAGCGGGGGACACTGAAGCTTTCTTT. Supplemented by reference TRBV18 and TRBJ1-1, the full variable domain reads NAGVMQNPRHLVRRRGQEARLRCSPMKGHSHVYWYRQLPEEGLKFMVYLQKENIIDESGMPKERFSAEFPKEGPSILRIQQVVRGDSAAYFCASSPAGDTEAFFGQGTRLTVV.

The CDR3 protein is CASSTQTGPYGYTF. In DNA, the CDR3 is TGTGCCAGCAGCACCCAAACAGGGCCCTATGGCTACACCTTC. The chain joins TRBV7-2 to TRBJ1-2; perhaps TRBD1 as D (6 bases). CDR1 SGHTA and CDR2 FQGNSA come from the germline V gene. CDR3 length: 14 residues. V was clipped by 5 bases and J by 4 bases, with 14 bases between them.

CDR3 loop: CASSYSGEAEAFF. CDR3 DNA sequence: TGTGCCAGCAGTTACTCGGGTGAGGCTGAAGCTTTCTTT. This sequence joins TRBV6-6 and TRBJ1-1; D is uncertain. The ends were cut back, 0 bases at V and 6 bases at J, with 8 bases in the middle. The CDR3 contains 13 residues. CDR1 MNHNY and CDR2 SVGAGI come from the germline V gene (reference sequence).

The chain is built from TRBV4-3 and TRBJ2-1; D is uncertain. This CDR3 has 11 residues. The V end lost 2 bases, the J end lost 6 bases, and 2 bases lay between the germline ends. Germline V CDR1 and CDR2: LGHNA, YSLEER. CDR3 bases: TGCGCCAGCAGCCAAACCAATGAGCAGTTCTTC. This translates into CASSQTNEQFF.

CDR3 sequence (DNA): TGTGCCAGCAGTTTAGGGCGGGGGGAGGTGCAGTACGTC. This encodes CASSLGRGEVQYV. The chain employs TRBV12-3 or TRBV12-4 and TRBJ2-7; 8 nucleotides align to TRBD2. Trimming cost V 1 base and J 9 bases; bases outside gene matches: 5. The CDR3 runs to 13 residues.

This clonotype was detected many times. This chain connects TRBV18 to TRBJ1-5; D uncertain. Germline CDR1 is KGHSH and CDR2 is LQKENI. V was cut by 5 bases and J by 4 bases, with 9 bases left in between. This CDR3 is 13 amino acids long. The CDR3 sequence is CASSGGGNQPQHF. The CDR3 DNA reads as TGTGCCAGCTCAGGAGGTGGGAATCAGCCCCAGCATTTT.

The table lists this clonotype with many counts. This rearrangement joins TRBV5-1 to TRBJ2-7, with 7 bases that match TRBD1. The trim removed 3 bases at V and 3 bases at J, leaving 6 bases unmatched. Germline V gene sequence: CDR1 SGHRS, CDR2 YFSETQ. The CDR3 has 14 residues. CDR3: CASSYRQGLYEQYF. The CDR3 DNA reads TGCGCCAGCAGCTACCGACAGGGTCTCTACGAGCAGTACTTC.